This TCR beta chain emerged from a study of blood T cell repertoires in COVID-19. Overall study context: In each case, the material was cDNA or gDNA derived from T cells, B-cell-depleted T cells, or PBMCs.

Original analysis: The assay estimated nucleated cells by amplifying reference gene primers. Sequenced by immunoSEQ multiplex PCR; TCRdb stores in-frame clones only, minus some. That table supplies the V and J calls and clone size; D and trimming were determined from the DNA. Among roughly 140,000 clones, roughly 89% were seen once, and the ten largest hold 3.5% to 5.5%. Trimming stripped 8 bases from V and 12 bases from J, with 16 bases between. The CDR3 is 11 residues long. CDR1 is MDHEN and CDR2 is SYDVKM in the germline V gene. This rearrangement joins TRBV28 to TRBJ1-2; D is perhaps TRBD1 (6 bases). This TCR came from a woman aged 40 to 50 with acute or convalescent COVID-19. The sample was peripheral blood. CDR3 nucleotides: TGTGCCAGCCTATCGTTACAGGGACACACCTTC. Translation: CASLSLQGHTF.